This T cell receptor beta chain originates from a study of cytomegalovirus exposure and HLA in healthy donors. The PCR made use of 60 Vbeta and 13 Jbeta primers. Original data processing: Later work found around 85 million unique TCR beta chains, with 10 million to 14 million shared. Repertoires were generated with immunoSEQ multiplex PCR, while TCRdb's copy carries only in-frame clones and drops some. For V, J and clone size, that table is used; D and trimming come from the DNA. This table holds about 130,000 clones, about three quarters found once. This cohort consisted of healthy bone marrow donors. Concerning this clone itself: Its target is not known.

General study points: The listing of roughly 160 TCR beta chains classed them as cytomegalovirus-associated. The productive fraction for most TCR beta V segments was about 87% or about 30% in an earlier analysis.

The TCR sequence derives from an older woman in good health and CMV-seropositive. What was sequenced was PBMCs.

The CDR3 coding sequence is TGTGCCAGTAGTAACCAGGGGTGGAACACTGAAGCTTTCTTT. Protein sequence: CASSNQGWNTEAFF. The chain has TRBV19 and TRBJ1-1, with D possibly TRBD1 on 6 matching bases. V was shortened by 4 bases and J by 1 base, with 10 bases between the two germline ends. CDR3 length: 14 amino acids. Germline values: CDR1 LNHDA, CDR2 SQIVND (reference sequence).